This entry concerns a single T cell receptor beta chain. Antigen specificity is unknown. This sample was taken from a study of regulatory dendritic cells for organ transplantation. Germline V lookup: CDR1 SNHLY, CDR2 FYNNEI. The CDR3 is 18 amino acids. V gave up 6 bases and J gave up 1 base; unmatched junction bases: 11. Using immunoSEQ multiplex PCR, the repertoire was profiled, and TCRdb retains in-frame clones only, with some absent. The sample has about 29,000 clones, about 75% seen once. General observations from the study: Memory T cells were less diverse than naive, with memory CD8+ most oligoclonal. Memory CD8+ clonal expansion seemed more limited with regulatory than mature dendritic cells.

This chain uses TRBV2 with TRBJ2-3, with TRBD2 matching 12 bases. The origin of this receptor is a human donor in good health. Sequenced input: memory CD4+ T cells from blood. Subset of the sample: CD45RO+ memory T cells. The CDR3 loop is CASSHPSSGGAGTDTQYF. The CDR3 region has the DNA TGTGCCAGCAGCCACCCCTCTAGCGGGGGGGCGGGCACAGATACGCAGTATTTT.